This T cell receptor beta chain was captured by sequencing in a study of cytomegalovirus exposure and HLA in healthy donors. Study results and caveats: Excluded: some indistinguishable V segments such as TRBV6-2 and TRBV6-3. Presence/absence results assume similar sequencing depth per donor, which may not hold. Many donors shared some public TCRs, even though most TCR sequences were rare. There were several of the most significant clusters that appeared linked to common viral pathogens in a later analysis.

In this sample, this clone turned up a few times. Antigen specificity is unknown. Germline CDR1 and CDR2: SGHRS and YFSETQ. The CDR3 runs to 16 residues. Trimming at V came to 4 bases and at J to 3 bases, leaving 7 bases not matched to a gene. Primers: 60 Vbeta forward and 13 Jbeta reverse. Using immunoSEQ multiplex PCR, the repertoire was profiled, and TCRdb retains in-frame clones only, with some absent. The sample consists of about 52,000 clones, roughly three fifths of them appearing once. This receptor was identified in a human donor in good health. The rearrangement uses TRBV5-1 and TRBJ2-2, with 9 bases matching TRBD2. Sequencing was done on a sample of PBMCs. In DNA, the CDR3 is TGCGCCAGCAGCCCGGCCCTAGCGGGGCACACCGGGGAGCTGTTTTTT. Its protein is CASSPALAGHTGELFF.